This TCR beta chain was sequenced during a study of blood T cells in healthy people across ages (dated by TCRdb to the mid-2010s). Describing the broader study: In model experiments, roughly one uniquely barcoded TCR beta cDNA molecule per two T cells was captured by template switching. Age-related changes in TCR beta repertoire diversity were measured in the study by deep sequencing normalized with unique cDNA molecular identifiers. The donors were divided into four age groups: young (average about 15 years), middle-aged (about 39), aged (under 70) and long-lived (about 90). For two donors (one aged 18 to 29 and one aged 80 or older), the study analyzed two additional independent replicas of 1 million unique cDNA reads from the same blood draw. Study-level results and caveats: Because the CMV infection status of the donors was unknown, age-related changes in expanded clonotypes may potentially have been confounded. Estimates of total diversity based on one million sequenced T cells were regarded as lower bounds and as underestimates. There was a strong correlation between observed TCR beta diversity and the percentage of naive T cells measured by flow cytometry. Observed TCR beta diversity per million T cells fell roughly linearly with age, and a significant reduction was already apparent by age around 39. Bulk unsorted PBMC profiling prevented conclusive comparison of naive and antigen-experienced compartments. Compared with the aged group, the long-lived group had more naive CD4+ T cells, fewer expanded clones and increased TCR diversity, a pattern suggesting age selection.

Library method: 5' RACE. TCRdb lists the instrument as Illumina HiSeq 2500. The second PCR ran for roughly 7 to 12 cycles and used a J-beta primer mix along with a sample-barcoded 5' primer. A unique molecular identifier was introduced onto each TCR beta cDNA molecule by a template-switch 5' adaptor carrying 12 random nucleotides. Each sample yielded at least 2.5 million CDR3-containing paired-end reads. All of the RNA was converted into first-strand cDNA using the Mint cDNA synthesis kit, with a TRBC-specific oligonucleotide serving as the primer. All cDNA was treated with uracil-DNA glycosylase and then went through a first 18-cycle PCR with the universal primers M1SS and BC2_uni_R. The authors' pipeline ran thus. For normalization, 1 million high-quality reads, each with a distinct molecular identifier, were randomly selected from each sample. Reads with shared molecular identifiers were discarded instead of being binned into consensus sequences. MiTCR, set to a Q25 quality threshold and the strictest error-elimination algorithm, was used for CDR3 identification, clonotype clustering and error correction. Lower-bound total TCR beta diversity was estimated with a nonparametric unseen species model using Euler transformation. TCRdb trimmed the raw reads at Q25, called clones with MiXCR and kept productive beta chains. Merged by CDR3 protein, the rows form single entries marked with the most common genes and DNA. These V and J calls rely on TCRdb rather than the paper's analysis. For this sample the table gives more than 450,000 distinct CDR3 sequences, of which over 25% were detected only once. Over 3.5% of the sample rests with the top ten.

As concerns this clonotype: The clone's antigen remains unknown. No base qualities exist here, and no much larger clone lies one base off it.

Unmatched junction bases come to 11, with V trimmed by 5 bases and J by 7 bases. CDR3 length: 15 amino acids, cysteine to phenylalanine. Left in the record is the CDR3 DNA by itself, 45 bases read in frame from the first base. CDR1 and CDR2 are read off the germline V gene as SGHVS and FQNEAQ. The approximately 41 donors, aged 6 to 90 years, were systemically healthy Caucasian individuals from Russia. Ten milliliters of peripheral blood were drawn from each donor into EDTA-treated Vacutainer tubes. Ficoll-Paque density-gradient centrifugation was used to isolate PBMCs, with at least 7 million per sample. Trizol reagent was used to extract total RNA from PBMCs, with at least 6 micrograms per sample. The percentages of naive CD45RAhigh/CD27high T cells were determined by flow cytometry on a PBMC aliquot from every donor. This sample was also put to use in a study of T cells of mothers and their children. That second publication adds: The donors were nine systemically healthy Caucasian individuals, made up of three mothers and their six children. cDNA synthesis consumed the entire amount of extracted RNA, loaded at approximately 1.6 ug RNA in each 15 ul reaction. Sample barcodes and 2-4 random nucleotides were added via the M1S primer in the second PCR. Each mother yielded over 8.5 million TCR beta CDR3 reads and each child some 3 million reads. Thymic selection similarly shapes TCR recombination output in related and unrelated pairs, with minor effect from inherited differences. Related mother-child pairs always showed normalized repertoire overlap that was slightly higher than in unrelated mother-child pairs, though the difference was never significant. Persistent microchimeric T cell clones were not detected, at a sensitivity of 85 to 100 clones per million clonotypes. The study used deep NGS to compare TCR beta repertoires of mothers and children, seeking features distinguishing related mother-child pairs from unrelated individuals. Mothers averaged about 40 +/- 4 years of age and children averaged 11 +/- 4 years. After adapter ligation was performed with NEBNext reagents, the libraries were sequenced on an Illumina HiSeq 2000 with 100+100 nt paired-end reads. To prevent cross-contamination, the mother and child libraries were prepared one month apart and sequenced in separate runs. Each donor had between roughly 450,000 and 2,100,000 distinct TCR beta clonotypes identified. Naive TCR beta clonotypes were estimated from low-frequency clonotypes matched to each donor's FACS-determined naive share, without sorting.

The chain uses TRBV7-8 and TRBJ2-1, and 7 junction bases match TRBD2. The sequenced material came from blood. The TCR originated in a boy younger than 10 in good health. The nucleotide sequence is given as TGTGCCAGCAGCGCAACGCCCGGGACTAAAAATGAGCAGTTCTTC. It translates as CASSATPGTKNEQFF.